The rows below give T cell receptor beta chains drawn from one sample of a study of OX40 agonist ivuxolimab in advanced cancers. Some clones are missing from TCRdb's copy, which holds only in-frame ones; the method was immunoSEQ multiplex PCR. The sample has around 92,000 clones; about four fifths are singletons. This specimen was CD4+ or CD8+ T cells sorted from blood, taken in a trial of the OX40 agonist ivuxolimab. Receptors were obtained from an adult with an advanced solid tumor such as melanoma, head and neck, liver or kidney cancer. The CDR3 runs from the conserved cysteine through the conserved F or W. The D gene is left open where the match is weak. Clone size is not always given. Where it is, it says once, few, many or a class for expanded clones.

CASSLSAQGVVGYTF	TGTGCCAGCAGTTTATCAGCCCAGGGGGTGGTTGGCTACACCTTC	TRBV28	TRBJ1-2	.	TRBD1
CASSRLGTDQTGELFF	TGTGCCAGCAGCCGCCTGGGGACAGATCAGACCGGGGAGCTGTTTTTT	TRBV7-2	TRBJ2-2	.	TRBD1
CASGRTAGNYGYTF	TGTGCCAGCGGAAGGACAGCCGGAAACTATGGCTACACCTTC	TRBV19	TRBJ1-2	.	.
CASSKAGQTLGGYTF	TGTGCCAGCAGCAAAGCGGGACAGACCCTCGGGGGCTACACCTTC	TRBV4-2	TRBJ1-2	.	TRBD1
CASSFLMRVEETQYF	TGTGCCAGCAGTTTTCTCATGAGAGTTGAAGAGACCCAGTACTTC	TRBV7-8	TRBJ2-5	.	.
CASSIPLLEGGETQYF	TGCGCCAGCAGTATCCCTCTACTGGAGGGTGGAGAGACCCAGTACTTC	TRBV10-1	TRBJ2-5	.	.
CASSQERGGTGELFF	TGCGCCAGCAGCCAAGAACGGGGGGGCACCGGGGAGCTGTTTTTT	TRBV4-3	TRBJ2-2	.	TRBD2
CASSVNRGTDTQYF	TGTGCCAGCAGCGTAAACAGGGGAACAGATACGCAGTATTTT	TRBV6-1	TRBJ2-3	.	TRBD1
CASSLDRDASYEQYF	TGTGCCAGCAGCCTGGACAGGGACGCCAGCTACGAGCAGTACTTC	TRBV4-2	TRBJ2-7	.	TRBD1
CASSGRQGAGELFF	TGCGCCAGCAGCGGACGACAGGGGGCCGGGGAGCTGTTTTTT	TRBV5-1	TRBJ2-2	.	TRBD1
CASSLYWDRYTEAFF	TGTGCCAGCAGTTTGTACTGGGACAGGTACACTGAAGCTTTCTTT	TRBV28	TRBJ1-1	.	TRBD1
CASSVQGAVRALHF	TGTGCCAGCAGTGTCCAGGGGGCGGTTAGGGCCCTCCACTTT	TRBV25-1	TRBJ1-6	.	TRBD1
CASSLEASGVYTEQFF	TGCGCCAGCAGCTTGGAGGCTAGCGGGGTGTACACTGAGCAGTTCTTC	TRBV5-1	TRBJ2-1	.	TRBD2
CASSQGTGAYYGYTF	TGCGCCAGCAGCCAAGGGACAGGGGCCTACTATGGCTACACCTTC	TRBV4-1	TRBJ1-2	once	TRBD1
CASSQGDRWEETQYF	TGTGCCAGCAGCCAGGGGGACCGGTGGGAGGAGACCCAGTACTTC	TRBV14	TRBJ2-5	.	.
CASSPREGYSGANVLTF	TGTGCCAGTAGTCCTAGGGAAGGGTACTCTGGGGCCAACGTCCTGACTTTC	TRBV19	TRBJ2-6	.	.
CASTKSLHGYTF	TGTGCCAGTACAAAGTCTCTCCATGGCTACACCTTC	TRBV9	TRBJ1-2	.	.
CASSQAVGEQFF	TGCGCCAGCAGCCAAGCGGTGGGGGAGCAGTTCTTC	TRBV4-1	TRBJ2-1	.	.
CASSNRDRATEAFF	TGCGCCAGCAGCAATAGGGACAGGGCCACTGAAGCTTTCTTT	TRBV5-1	TRBJ1-1	few	TRBD1
CASSRTGGGESPLHF	TGTGCCAGCAGTCGCACAGGGGGGGGCGAATCACCCCTCCACTTT	TRBV6-1	TRBJ1-6	.	TRBD1
CASSRDGFYEQYF	TGTGCCAGCAGCAGGGACGGATTTTACGAGCAGTACTTC	TRBV7-9	TRBJ2-7	once	.
CASSQDEGQGTDNQPQHF	TGTGCCAGCAGCCAAGATGAGGGCCAGGGTACGGACAATCAGCCCCAGCATTTT	TRBV14	TRBJ1-5	.	.
CASSLGQTLTEAFF	TGTGCCAGCAGCTTGGGACAGACTCTAACTGAAGCTTTCTTT	TRBV7-2	TRBJ1-1	once	TRBD1
CASSLFPGAADTQYF	TGCGCCAGCAGCTTGTTTCCAGGTGCCGCAGATACGCAGTATTTT	TRBV5-1	TRBJ2-3	.	.
CASSREQGAYEAFF	TGTGCCAGTAGTAGGGAACAGGGGGCTTATGAAGCTTTCTTT	TRBV19	TRBJ1-1	.	TRBD1